The 7 T cell receptor beta chains presented below share a single source sample, sequenced in a study of HIV-infected patients and healthy controls. TCRdb reprocessed the 5' RACE reads with MiXCR, giving one entry per CDR3 protein. This table holds fewer than 20,000 distinct CDR3 sequences, 15% to 20% found once. The sequenced sample was CD8+ T cells from blood. These receptors all stem from a human donor in good health.

This clonotype was seen repeatedly, ten times or more. This chain joins TRBV6-1 and TRBJ2-1; unclear D gene. V dropped 4 bases and J dropped 2 bases, with 12 bases sitting between them. The germline gives CDR1 MNHNS, CDR2 SASEGT. This CDR3 contains 15 residues. The CDR3 here is CASSVRLEAYNEQFF. The DNA for the CDR3 is TGTGCCAGCAGTGTTAGGTTAGAAGCCTACAATGAGCAGTTCTTC.

This clonotype appeared many times. This sequence joins TRBV19 and TRBJ1-5; 8 nucleotides agree with TRBD1. Losses at the gene ends were 5 bases for V and 4 bases for J; bases not matched to a gene: 1. This CDR3 spans 13 amino acids. Germline loops: CDR1 LNHDA, CDR2 SQIVND (reference sequence). CDR3: CASSDRGNQPQHF. CDR3 nucleotides: TGTGCCAGTAGTGACAGGGGAAATCAGCCCCAGCATTTT.

This clonotype came up a few times. The chain is built from TRBV2 and TRBJ1-6, with D unresolved. Trimming left V 5 bases short and J 7 bases short, with 12 bases between. Germline CDR1 is SNHLY and CDR2 is FYNNEI. The CDR3 runs to 14 residues. CDR3 amino acids: CASSPGQTNSPLHF. The CDR3 DNA is TGTGCCAGCAGTCCGGGTCAGACGAATTCACCCCTCCACTTT.

This sequence joins TRBV6-6 and TRBJ1-2; D uncertain. V lost 6 bases and J 8 bases, leaving 7 bases between the germline ends. The germline V gene encodes CDR1 MNHNY and CDR2 SVGAGI (reference sequence). This CDR3 contains 10 residues. In nucleotides, the CDR3 is TGTGCCAGCAGCCTGGCCGGCTACACCTTC. It codes for CASSLAGYTF.

This rearrangement joins TRBV7-9 to TRBJ2-5; D gene ambiguous. Germline CDR1 SEHNR, CDR2 FQNEAQ (reference sequence). CDR3 size: 14 residues. Trimming removed 0 bases at V and 1 base at J, with 6 bases between. CDR3 nucleotides: TGTGCCAGCAGCTTAGCGCCGGGCCAAGAGACCCAGTACTTC. Translating gives CASSLAPGQETQYF.

The V gene is TRBV4-2, the J gene TRBJ2-1; a possible D gene is TRBD1 (6 bases). Per germline, CDR1 LGHNA and CDR2 YNFKEQ. The CDR3 loop spans 13 amino acids. V lost 6 bases, J lost 2 bases, and 8 bases lay in between. CDR3 region: CASSWTAYNEQFF. The CDR3 DNA sequence: TGTGCCAGCAGTTGGACAGCCTACAATGAGCAGTTCTTC.

This clonotype occurred a few times. This chain joins TRBV5-1 and TRBJ1-1, with D perhaps TRBD1 (5 bases). Germline-derived CDR1 and CDR2 are SGHRS and YFSETQ. Trimming cost V 0 bases and J 7 bases, with 10 bases left between them. The CDR3 runs to 13 residues. The DNA of the CDR3 is TGCGCCAGCAGCTTGGCCCCGACAGTTGAAGCTTTCTTT. Translated: CASSLAPTVEAFF.